Following are 14 T cell receptor beta chains from one sample sequenced in a study of blood T cell repertoires in COVID-19. The method was immunoSEQ multiplex PCR; TCRdb's version includes in-frame clones alone and lacks a portion of them. This sample has under 200,000 clones, with around 77% found just once. The sample taken for sequencing was peripheral blood. The origin of the receptors is a man between 65 and 80 years old with active or convalescent COVID-19.

V is TRBV9 and J is TRBJ1-2, with 9 bases aligning to TRBD1. Germline lookup yields CDR1 SGDLS and CDR2 YYNGEE. CDR3 length: 13 amino acids. J lost 6 bases, V lost 0 bases, and 0 bases had no gene match. CDR3 sequence reads: CASSVGTGDGYTF. CDR3 sequence (DNA): TGTGCCAGCAGCGTAGGGACAGGGGATGGCTACACCTTC.

This clone came up a few times. The chain is built from TRBV11-2 and TRBJ2-7, with a possible D match to TRBD2 (5 bases). There are 13 residues in the CDR3. Per the germline V gene, CDR1 is SGHAT and CDR2 is FQNNGV. V lost 7 bases, J lost 3 bases, and 13 bases lay in between. The CDR3 region has the DNA TGTGCCAGCACCTGGGAGATCGGCTACGAGCAGTACTTC. Translated, it gives CASTWEIGYEQYF.

The CDR3 is CASSLRTGELFF. CDR3 sequence (DNA): TGTGCCAGCAGTTTACGCACCGGGGAGCTGTTTTTT. The chain is built from TRBV27 and TRBJ2-2; no clear D. Trimming stripped 2 bases from V and 4 bases from J, with 2 bases between. The CDR3 extends over 12 amino acids. Germline V CDR1 and CDR2: MNHEY, SMNVEV (reference sequence).

The chain carries TRBV11-2 and TRBJ1-1, with D maybe TRBD1 (5 bases). The germline V gene encodes CDR1 SGHAT and CDR2 FQNNGV. The CDR3 has 15 residues. V was trimmed by 5 bases and J by 1 base, leaving 14 bases between them. The CDR3 region has the DNA TGTGCCAGCAGCCCCCGACAGACATGGAACACTGAAGCTTTCTTT. Translation gives CASSPRQTWNTEAFF.

This clone was seen many times. V is TRBV7-2 and J is TRBJ1-5, with D possibly matching TRBD1 (6 bases). The V end was cut by 5 bases, the J end by 0 bases, with 14 bases between. Germline V gene data show CDR1 as SGHTA and CDR2 as FQGNSA. There are 16 residues in the CDR3. DNA of the CDR3: TGTGCCAGCAGCCCCCAGGGGACGTATAGCAATCAGCCCCAGCATTTT. It yields the protein CASSPQGTYSNQPQHF.

The CDR3 nucleotides are TGTGCCAGCAGCTTAAGCCTTTCCCACGCTCTCACAGATACGCAGTATTTT. Translating it yields CASSLSLSHALTDTQYF. The chain is built from TRBV7-2 and TRBJ2-3; the D is unclear. Looked up from germline, CDR1 is SGHTA and CDR2 is FQGNSA. The CDR3 runs to 17 residues. The V gene lost 2 bases and the J gene lost 2 bases, with 17 bases spanning the gap.

The gene calls are TRBV3-1 (or the pseudogene TRBV3-2) and TRBJ1-1; D call uncertain. The germline V gene has CDR1 LGHDT and CDR2 YNNKEL (reference sequence). Trimming pared 4 bases from V and 0 bases from J, leaving 9 bases between. This CDR3 region has 14 residues. In nucleotides, the CDR3 is TGTGCCAGCAGCCCCAGAAACATGAACACTGAAGCTTTCTTT. This sequence encodes CASSPRNMNTEAFF.

This sequence joins TRBV5-1 and TRBJ1-1; 7 bases fit TRBD1. In germline, CDR1 is SGHRS, CDR2 YFSETQ. The CDR3 is 15 amino acids. V gave up 4 bases and J gave up 0 bases; unmatched junction bases: 6. CDR3 protein: CASSLAGGLNTEAFF. As DNA, the CDR3 is TGCGCCAGCAGCCTGGCAGGGGGACTGAACACTGAAGCTTTCTTT.

On this clone itself: Other nucleotide sequences from this sample produce the same CDR3. The J gene is TRBJ2-2, the V gene TRBV5-1; the D gene is possibly TRBD1 (5 bases). This CDR3 comprises 15 residues. CDR1 and CDR2 from the germline V gene are SGHRS and YFSETQ. Trimming removed 0 bases at V and 3 bases at J, with 9 bases between. CDR3 sequence (DNA): TGCGCCAGCAGCTTGGGGCAGGGTGACACCGGGGAGCTGTTTTTT. As protein: CASSLGQGDTGELFF.

The chain couples TRBV3-1 (or the pseudogene TRBV3-2) to TRBJ2-5, with TRBD2 matching over 8 bases. Germline values: CDR1 LGHDT, CDR2 YNNKEL (reference sequence). The length of the CDR3 is 17 residues. Losses at the gene ends were 1 base for V and 4 bases for J; bases not matched to a gene: 11. The DNA for the CDR3 is TGTGCCAGCAGCCAAGCCCACTCCGCGGGAGGAAGAGAGACCCAGTACTTC. Amino acids: CASSQAHSAGGRETQYF.

The chain carries TRBV5-6 and TRBJ1-2; no firm D call. The CDR3 runs 17 residues. Trimming pared 0 bases from V and 8 bases from J, leaving 23 bases between. CDR1 and CDR2 from the germline V gene are SGHDT and YYEEEE. CDR3 sequence: CASSLGSDLGAIRGYTF. The CDR3 nucleotides read TGTGCCAGCAGCTTGGGTTCTGACCTGGGAGCGATCAGAGGCTACACCTTC.

V usage is TRBV19 and J usage is TRBJ1-5, with D possibly being TRBD1 (6 bases). The CDR3 sequence is 16 residues long. With 5 bases removed from V and 0 bases from J, the gap between germline ends came to 14 bases. The germline CDR1 and CDR2 sequences are LNHDA and SQIVND (reference sequence). CDR3 protein: CASSLGGGRSNQPQHF. The CDR3 nucleotides are TGTGCCAGTAGTTTGGGGGGGGGCCGTAGCAATCAGCCCCAGCATTTT.

This clone was detected a few times. V usage is TRBV30 and J usage is TRBJ1-4; D not resolved. With 3 bases removed from V and 8 bases from J, the gap between germline ends came to 16 bases. Per the germline V gene, CDR1 is GTSNPN and CDR2 is SVGIG (reference sequence). This CDR3 has 14 amino acids. As DNA, the CDR3 is TGTGCCTGGAGCGGGAATTGGGGTCGGGAAAAACTGTTTTTT. This codes for CAWSGNWGREKLFF.

This sequence joins TRBV5-1 and TRBJ1-1; D gene ambiguous. This CDR3 contains 14 residues. Germline V gene lookup returns CDR1 SGHRS and CDR2 YFSETQ. V shed 0 bases and J shed 5 bases, with 11 bases lying between them. The CDR3 DNA follows: TGCGCCAGCAGCTTGGCCGGTGATTTGACTGAAGCTTTCTTT. Protein product: CASSLAGDLTEAFF.